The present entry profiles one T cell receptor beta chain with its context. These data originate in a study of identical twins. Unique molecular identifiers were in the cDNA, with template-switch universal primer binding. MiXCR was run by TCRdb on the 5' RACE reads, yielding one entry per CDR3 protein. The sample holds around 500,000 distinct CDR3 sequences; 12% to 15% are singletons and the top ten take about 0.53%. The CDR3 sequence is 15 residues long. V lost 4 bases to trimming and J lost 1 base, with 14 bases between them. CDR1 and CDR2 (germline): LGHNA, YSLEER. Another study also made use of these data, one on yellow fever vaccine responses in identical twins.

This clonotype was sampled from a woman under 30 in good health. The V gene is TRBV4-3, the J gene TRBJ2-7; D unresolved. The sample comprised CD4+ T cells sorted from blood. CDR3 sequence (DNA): TGCGCCAGCAGCCCCGCCAACGGTCAATCCTACGAGCAGTACTTC. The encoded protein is CASSPANGQSYEQYF.